The 18 T cell receptor beta chains reported below all come from one sample, sequenced in a study of beta chain features in type 1 diabetes. Investigators reverse transcribed all isolated RNA, so they sequenced expressed TCRB transcripts. Produced via immunoSEQ multiplex PCR; TCRdb's table is partial and in-frame only. Counted here are 500,000 to 700,000 clones, about 14% occurring once; the ten biggest clones make up about 0.086%. What was sequenced was naive CD4+ T cells from blood. Every receptor here comes from a man in his late teens or twenties in good health.

This clone showed up just a few times. This chain links TRBV7-9 with TRBJ1-1; 10 bases line up with TRBD1. Germline V lookup: CDR1 SEHNR, CDR2 FQNEAQ (reference sequence). The CDR3 is 14 amino acids. The V and J ends lost 2 bases and 6 bases, in that order; junction bases with no gene match: 3. As DNA, the CDR3 is TGTGCCAGCAGCTTACCCGGGACAGGGGCTGAAGCTTTCTTT. As protein: CASSLPGTGAEAFF.

This clone has more than one count but fewer than ten. The rearrangement uses TRBV5-4 and TRBJ2-7, with D hard to call. The CDR3 runs 11 residues. Trimming left V 0 bases short and J 6 bases short, with 4 bases between. Germline values: CDR1 SGHNT, CDR2 YYREEE (reference sequence). In DNA, the CDR3 is TGTGCCAGCAGCTTGGGACCCGAGCAGTACTTC. Residues: CASSLGPEQYF.

In its sample, this clone was seen a few times. This chain uses TRBV5-1 with TRBJ1-6, with a tentative D call TRBD1 (5 bases). Germline CDR1 is SGHRS and CDR2 is YFSETQ. V shed 2 bases and J shed 9 bases, with 15 bases lying between them. This CDR3 is built from 15 residues. The CDR3 region has the DNA TGCGCCAGCAGCTTACCTGGGGCCTGGGGTTCACCCCTCCACTTT. Translation gives CASSLPGAWGSPLHF.

The CDR3 region is CASSIRLAGFGNEQFF. CDR3 DNA: TGTGCCAGCAGCATTAGACTAGCGGGTTTCGGCAATGAGCAGTTCTTC. The V and J genes are TRBV7-8 and TRBJ2-1; TRBD2 matches at 10 bases. J was trimmed by 6 bases and V by 5 bases; bases with no gene match: 10. In germline, CDR1 is SGHVS, CDR2 FQNEAQ. The CDR3 length is 16 residues.

The gene calls are TRBV19 and TRBJ2-1; TRBD2 matches at 10 bases. Losses at the gene ends were 1 base for V and 9 bases for J; bases not matched to a gene: 9. The CDR3 spans 16 residues. Germline CDR1 is LNHDA and CDR2 is SQIVND (reference sequence). The CDR3 coding sequence is TGTGCCAGTAGTATAGGGCTGGGACTAGCGCGACGTGAGCAGTTCTTC. Residues: CASSIGLGLARREQFF.

This clone has just a few counts. The V call is TRBV7-9, the J call TRBJ2-7; D possibly corresponds to TRBD1 (5 bases). The germline gives CDR1 SEHNR, CDR2 FQNEAQ (reference sequence). V gave up 6 bases and J gave up 2 bases, with 17 bases separating them. The CDR3 runs 15 residues. CDR3 sequence reads: CASRTATEGAYEQYF. CDR3 in DNA: TGTGCCAGCAGAACGGCGACCGAAGGGGCCTACGAGCAGTACTTC.

The rearrangement uses TRBV7-2 and TRBJ2-7; D call uncertain. The CDR3 runs to 12 residues. With 4 bases removed from V and 12 bases from J, the gap between germline ends came to 16 bases. Germline V gene lookup returns CDR1 SGHTA and CDR2 FQGNSA. Here the CDR3 DNA reads TGTGCCAGCAGCTCCCCCCTACGGCCCACGTACTTC. Translation: CASSSPLRPTYF.

This clone was seen more than once but under ten times. The chain recombines TRBV15 with TRBJ1-5; no reliable D call. Trimming shortened V by 0 bases and J by 3 bases, and 0 bases separated the two germline ends. The CDR3 is 12 residues long. Germline V gene sequence: CDR1 LNHNV, CDR2 YYDKDF (reference sequence). As DNA, the CDR3 is TGTGCCACCAGCAGAGACAATCAGCCCCAGCATTTT. Translated, it gives CATSRDNQPQHF.

This chain joins TRBV6-5 and TRBJ1-2; D is perhaps TRBD1 (5 bases). The germline V gene has CDR1 MNHEY and CDR2 SVGAGI. V was trimmed by 0 bases and J by 7 bases, leaving 9 bases between them. The CDR3 sequence is 13 residues long. The CDR3 bases are TGTGCCAGCAGTTACTCGGGGCAGGGTGGCTACACCTTC. Residues: CASSYSGQGGYTF.

The rearrangement uses TRBV9 and TRBJ1-2, with D unresolved. Germline values: CDR1 SGDLS, CDR2 YYNGEE. Trimming pared 1 base from V and 4 bases from J, leaving 8 bases between. CDR3 size: 13 residues. The CDR3 DNA reads TGTGCCAGCAGCGTATTGACCACCTATGGCTACACCTTC. Its protein is CASSVLTTYGYTF.

V gene TRBV4-3 combines with J gene TRBJ1-5, with TRBD1 identical over 8 bases. The germline V gene has CDR1 LGHNA and CDR2 YSLEER. Losses at the gene ends were 1 base for V and 2 bases for J; bases not matched to a gene: 4. This CDR3 has 16 residues. CDR3 amino acids: CASSQGPGQGNQPQHF. The CDR3 region has the DNA TGCGCCAGCAGCCAAGGTCCGGGACAGGGCAATCAGCCCCAGCATTTT.

Only a few counts were recorded for this clone. The chain employs TRBV9 and TRBJ2-3, with D possibly being TRBD1 or TRBD2 (6 bases each). The germline V and J ends were trimmed by 6 bases and 7 bases, with 15 bases remaining between them. Germline-derived CDR1 and CDR2 are SGDLS and YYNGEE. CDR3 size: 13 residues. As DNA, the CDR3 is TGTGCCAGCACCTCAAGGGGGGAGAATACGCAGTATTTT. This translates into CASTSRGENTQYF.

This clone was recorded a few times. The chain is built from TRBV7-6 and TRBJ1-5, with 7 bases that match TRBD1. CDR1 and CDR2 from the germline V gene are SGHVS and FNYEAQ. This CDR3 region has 17 residues. Trimming removed 5 bases from V and 0 bases from J; junction bases left unmatched: 10. The CDR3 sequence is CASSPGTEIYSNQPQHF. Here the CDR3 DNA reads TGTGCCAGCAGCCCGGGGACAGAGATCTATAGCAATCAGCCCCAGCATTTT.

This clone was seen a handful of times. CDR3 sequence: CASSPTSPGGYGYTF. CDR3 sequence (DNA): TGTGCCAGCTCACCAACATCCCCAGGGGGTTATGGCTACACCTTC. The V gene is TRBV18, the J gene TRBJ1-2; 7 nucleotides match TRBD1. This CDR3 comprises 15 residues. The germline gives CDR1 KGHSH, CDR2 LQKENI. The J segment lost 5 bases and the V segment lost 2 bases, leaving 8 bases of the junction unmatched. Using reference TRBV18 and TRBJ1-2 for the parts outside the CDR3, the full variable domain is NAGVMQNPRHLVRRRGQEARLRCSPMKGHSHVYWYRQLPEEGLKFMVYLQKENIIDESGMPKERFSAEFPKEGPSILRIQQVVRGDSAAYFCASSPTSPGGYGYTFGSGTRLTVV.

This clone turned up a few times. The sample has other DNA sequences that encode this CDR3 too. This sequence joins TRBV5-1 and TRBJ2-5; either TRBD1 or TRBD2 may supply D (5 bases each). The CDR3 loop spans 13 amino acids. V was shortened by 3 bases and J by 3 bases, with 9 bases between the two germline ends. Germline CDR1 is SGHRS and CDR2 is YFSETQ. CDR3 DNA: TGCGCCAGCAGCTCCTTGGGGGAAGAGACCCAGTACTTC. Amino acids: CASSSLGEETQYF.

V usage is TRBV9 and J usage is TRBJ1-1; D is ambiguous. Trimming removed 3 bases at V and 6 bases at J, with 15 bases between. The CDR3 runs 14 residues. Germline CDR1 is SGDLS and CDR2 is YYNGEE. For the CDR3, the DNA is TGTGCCAGCAGCGCAGCGCATAGGCAGGCTGAAGCTTTCTTT. This codes for CASSAAHRQAEAFF.

V gene TRBV6-5 combines with J gene TRBJ2-3; D may correspond to TRBD1 or TRBD2 (5 bases each). Trimming left V 2 bases short and J 1 base short, with 7 bases between. The germline V gene has CDR1 MNHEY and CDR2 SVGAGI. The CDR3 runs 14 residues. CDR3 loop: CASSYGGRTDTQYF. CDR3 in DNA: TGTGCCAGCAGTTACGGGGGTCGCACAGATACGCAGTATTTT.

This chain connects TRBV15 to TRBJ2-7, with D possibly TRBD1 on 5 matching bases. There are 13 residues in the CDR3. Germline lookup yields CDR1 LNHNV and CDR2 YYDKDF (reference sequence). V shed 5 bases and J shed 3 bases, with 11 bases lying between them. CDR3 DNA sequence: TGTGCCACCAGCCCCAGGGTTTACTACGAGCAGTACTTC. Its translation: CATSPRVYYEQYF.